This TCR beta chain comes out of a study of OX40 agonist ivuxolimab in advanced cancers. The overall study: Aged roughly 23 to 90 with a mean of about 63 years, they were roughly 83% male. Over 30% of patients had received prior checkpoint inhibitor therapy. Whole-study results and caveats: CD4+ and CD8+ T cells in blood underwent clonal expansion by week 6 at 0.1 to 3.0 mg/kg.

Using immunoSEQ multiplex PCR, the repertoire was profiled, and TCRdb retains in-frame clones only, with some absent. The table has approximately 70,000 clones, around 88% seen once. From germline, CDR1 is SNHLY and CDR2 FYNNEI. The CDR3 runs to 15 residues. Trimming left V 0 bases short and J 6 bases short, with 15 bases between. Concerning this clone itself: The antigen is unknown.

Here the sequenced sample was CD4+ or CD8+ T cells sorted from blood, taken in a trial of the OX40 agonist ivuxolimab. The chain employs TRBV2 and TRBJ2-7, with a possible D match to TRBD1 (7 bases). This clonotype was sampled from an adult with an advanced solid tumor such as melanoma, head and neck, liver or kidney cancer. The chain's CDR3 is CASSEAGAGGGEQYF. CDR3 in DNA: TGTGCCAGCAGTGAAGCGGGGGCAGGGGGAGGCGAGCAGTACTTC.